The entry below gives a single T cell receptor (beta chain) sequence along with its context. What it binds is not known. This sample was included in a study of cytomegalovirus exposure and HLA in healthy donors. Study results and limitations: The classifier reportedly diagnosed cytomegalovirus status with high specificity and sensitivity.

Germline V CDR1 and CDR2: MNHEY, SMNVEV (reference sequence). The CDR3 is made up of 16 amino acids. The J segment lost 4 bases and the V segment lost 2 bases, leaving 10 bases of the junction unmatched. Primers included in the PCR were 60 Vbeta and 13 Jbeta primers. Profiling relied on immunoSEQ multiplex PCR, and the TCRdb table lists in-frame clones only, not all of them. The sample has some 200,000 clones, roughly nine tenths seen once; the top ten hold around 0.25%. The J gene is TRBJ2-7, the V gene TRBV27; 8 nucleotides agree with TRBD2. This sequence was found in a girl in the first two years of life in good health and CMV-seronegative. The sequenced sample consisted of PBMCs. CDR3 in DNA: TGTGCCAGCAGTTTAGAGGCGTCGAGACTAGCGTACGAGCAGTACTTC. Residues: CASSLEASRLAYEQYF.